The 22 T cell receptor beta chains below were found in one sample sequenced in a study of shared clonotypes between healthy human individuals. Sequencing was performed with immunoSEQ multiplex PCR; in TCRdb, only in-frame clones are kept and a portion is missing. Of about 2.3 million clones detected, 80% to 95% appear once; the ten largest clones hold 0.37%. Sequencing was performed on naive CD4+ T cells from PBMCs. Subset: CD45RA+ positively selected. All receptors derive from a man aged 18 to 35 in good health. Some clones in this sample may be carry-over from other donors' samples.

This sequence joins TRBV18 and TRBJ2-1; D remains ambiguous. Germline V gene lookup returns CDR1 KGHSH and CDR2 LQKENI. The CDR3 runs to 13 residues. The V end was cut by 1 base, the J end by 7 bases, with 8 bases between. The CDR3 region is CASSPLFRNEQFF. CDR3 DNA: TGTGCCAGCTCACCACTATTCCGTAATGAGCAGTTCTTC.

This clone was counted only a few times. The chain has TRBV5-4 and TRBJ1-4, with 8 bases that match TRBD1. Trimming cost V 5 bases and J 8 bases; bases outside gene matches: 5. CDR1 and CDR2 (germline): SGHNT, YYREEE (reference sequence). CDR3 length: 13 amino acids. DNA of the CDR3: TGTGCCAGCAGGGACAGGGTTGGGGAAAAACTGTTTTTT. This sequence encodes CASRDRVGEKLFF.

The chain employs TRBV5-1 and TRBJ1-1; D is undetermined. CDR3 size: 15 residues. V dropped 3 bases and J dropped 3 bases, with 15 bases sitting between them. Germline V gene data show CDR1 as SGHRS and CDR2 as YFSETQ. This CDR3 is CASSWVAGGDTEAFF. As DNA, the CDR3 is TGCGCCAGCAGCTGGGTCGCAGGCGGGGACACTGAAGCTTTCTTT.

The chain links TRBV28 to TRBJ2-3; D unclear. Germline CDR1 reads MDHEN; CDR2 reads SYDVKM. Trimming removed 1 base from V and 2 bases from J, with 19 bases in between. The CDR3 extends over 18 amino acids. The CDR3 sequence is CASSLLNFSWPHTDTQYF. The DNA for the CDR3 is TGTGCCAGCAGTTTATTAAACTTCTCGTGGCCGCACACAGATACGCAGTATTTT.

This rearrangement joins TRBV7-9 to TRBJ2-3; 10 positions match TRBD2. CDR3 length: 18 amino acids. Germline assignment: CDR1 SEHNR and CDR2 FQNEAQ (reference sequence). V lost 3 bases and J lost 6; bases outside the gene matches: 15. CDR3 loop: CASSFNTIAGGSPDTQYF. The DNA for the CDR3 is TGTGCCAGCAGCTTCAACACTATAGCGGGAGGAAGTCCCGATACGCAGTATTTT. Drawing the rest from reference TRBV7-9 and TRBJ2-3, the complete variable domain is DTGVSQNPRHKITKRGQNVTFRCDPISEHNRLYWYRQTLGQGPEFLTYFQNEAQLEKSRLLSDRFSAERPKGSFSTLEIQRTEQGDSAMYLCASSFNTIAGGSPDTQYFGPGTRLTVL.

The chain recombines TRBV2 with TRBJ2-7, with D uncertain. This CDR3 spans 14 amino acids. Trimming shortened V by 6 bases and J by 2 bases, and 14 bases separated the two germline ends. In germline, CDR1 is SNHLY, CDR2 FYNNEI. In nucleotides, the CDR3 is TGTGCCAGCAGCGAACGTGGGTCCCCCTACGAGCAGTACTTC. This gives the protein CASSERGSPYEQYF. Complete variable domain (other parts from reference TRBV2 and TRBJ2-7): EPEVTQTPSHQVTQMGQEVILRCVPISNHLYFYWYRQILGQKVEFLVSFYNNEISEKSEIFDDQFSVERPDGSNFTLKIRSTKLEDSAMYFCASSERGSPYEQYFGPGTRLTVT.

The chain couples TRBV6-1 to TRBJ2-3, with 8 bases that match TRBD2. The CDR3 spans 17 residues. Germline V lookup: CDR1 MNHNS, CDR2 SASEGT. The ends lost 2 bases at V and 1 base at J; junction bases unmatched: 8. This CDR3 reads CASSEMKRRGGTDTQYF. CDR3 sequence (DNA): TGTGCCAGCAGTGAAATGAAAAGGCGGGGGGGCACAGATACGCAGTATTTT.

The gene calls are TRBV9 and TRBJ2-6; no definite D call. Trimming shortened V by 3 bases and J by 0 bases, and 10 bases separated the two germline ends. Germline lookup yields CDR1 SGDLS and CDR2 YYNGEE. There are 16 residues in the CDR3. DNA of the CDR3: TGTGCCAGCAGCGCCACTACTAACTCTGGGGCCAACGTCCTGACTTTC. This codes for CASSATTNSGANVLTF.

V gene TRBV5-1 combines with J gene TRBJ2-1; 9 bases line up with TRBD2. The germline V gene has CDR1 SGHRS and CDR2 YFSETQ. The CDR3 sequence is 15 residues long. J gave up 6 bases and V 1 base, and 5 bases lay outside the gene matches. This CDR3 reads CASSLLGLAGNEQFF. CDR3 in DNA: TGCGCCAGCAGCTTGTTGGGACTAGCTGGCAATGAGCAGTTCTTC.

This clone was found once. The rearrangement links TRBV27 to TRBJ1-4, with 7 bases matching TRBD1. The CDR3 sequence is 15 residues long. Germline V gives CDR1 MNHEY, CDR2 SMNVEV (reference sequence). Trimming removed 5 bases from V and 8 bases from J; junction bases left unmatched: 11. The CDR3 spells CASSTRQGFGEKLFF. DNA of the CDR3: TGTGCCAGCAGTACCCGACAGGGTTTCGGCGAAAAACTGTTTTTT.

About this clone itself: The same CDR3 also results from other DNA sequences found in this sample. The chain links TRBV6-1 to TRBJ1-1; a weak D match, TRBD1 (6 bases). With 6 bases removed from V and 1 base from J, the gap between germline ends came to 12 bases. The CDR3 length is 14 residues. Germline V gene data show CDR1 as MNHNS and CDR2 as SASEGT. In DNA, the CDR3 is TGTGCCAGCAGCAAACCGGGACAGAACACTGAAGCTTTCTTT. Translating it yields CASSKPGQNTEAFF.

The count of this clone is one. This chain connects TRBV11-2 to TRBJ1-1; 7 positions match TRBD1. Germline V gene sequence: CDR1 SGHAT, CDR2 FQNNGV. V gave up 3 bases and J gave up 4 bases; unmatched junction bases: 8. The CDR3 is 15 residues long. The CDR3, as DNA: TGTGCCAGCAGCTTCAGACAGGGAAGTGCCACTGAAGCTTTCTTT. Translating gives CASSFRQGSATEAFF.

The V and J genes are TRBV6-6 and TRBJ1-1; 12 bases map to TRBD1. Germline CDR1 is MNHNY and CDR2 is SVGAGI (reference sequence). The length of the CDR3 is 15 residues. Germline trimming cut 6 bases from V and 4 bases from J; bases unmatched to any gene: 6. The CDR3 is CASRFPGQGATEAFF. The CDR3 bases are TGTGCCAGCAGATTCCCGGGACAGGGGGCCACTGAAGCTTTCTTT.

Concerning this clone itself: In the same sample, other DNA sequences code for this CDR3. The chain joins TRBV5-1 to TRBJ1-5; no definite D call. The V gene's germline CDR1 is SGHRS and CDR2 YFSETQ. V gave up 2 bases and J gave up 3 bases, with 6 bases separating them. This CDR3 has 13 amino acids. CDR3 protein: CASSFGVNQPQHF. The CDR3 coding sequence is TGCGCCAGCAGCTTTGGCGTCAATCAGCCCCAGCATTTT.

The CDR3 loop reads CAISEQLTGFGANVLTF. CDR3 in DNA: TGTGCCATCAGTGAACAGTTGACAGGGTTCGGGGCCAACGTCCTGACTTTC. The V and J genes are TRBV10-3 and TRBJ2-6; 7 nucleotides line up with TRBD1. CDR1 and CDR2 (germline): ENHRY, SYGVKD. The length of the CDR3 is 17 residues. J was trimmed by 4 bases and V by 3 bases; bases with no gene match: 9.

This clone was observed a handful of times. The chain links TRBV29-1 to TRBJ1-1; D is unresolved. The CDR3 covers 12 residues. V lost 8 bases and J lost 4, with 14 bases in between. Germline V CDR1 and CDR2: SQVTM, ANQGSEA. This chain's CDR3 is CSTNKSVTEAFF. The CDR3 bases are TGCAGCACAAACAAGAGTGTCACTGAAGCTTTCTTT.

The genes are TRBV5-1 and TRBJ1-2; 8 bases are a match to TRBD1. Germline lookup yields CDR1 SGHRS and CDR2 YFSETQ. This CDR3 is built from 16 residues. Losses at the gene ends were 4 bases for V and 7 bases for J; bases not matched to a gene: 15. The CDR3 reads CASSPLTGTGGSGYTF. For the CDR3, the DNA is TGCGCCAGCAGCCCACTCACCGGGACAGGTGGGTCTGGCTACACCTTC. The complete variable domain, with remaining parts taken from reference TRBV5-1 and TRBJ1-2, reads KAGVTQTPRYLIKTRGQQVTLSCSPISGHRSVSWYQQTPGQGLQFLFEYFSETQRNKGNFPGRFSGRQFSNSRSEMNVSTLELGDSALYLCASSPLTGTGGSGYTFGSGTRLTVV.

A note on this clone: The same CDR3 arises from other DNA sequences in this sample as well. CDR3 nucleotides: TGCGCCAGCAGCTTAGGCGACTCCTACAATGAGCAGTTCTTC. Amino acid sequence: CASSLGDSYNEQFF. This rearrangement joins TRBV5-1 to TRBJ2-1; D is unclear. V gave up 2 bases and J gave up 0 bases, with 6 bases separating them. Germline loops: CDR1 SGHRS, CDR2 YFSETQ. The CDR3 consists of 14 residues.

About this clone itself: In the same sample, other DNA sequences code for this CDR3. The chain uses TRBV5-4 and TRBJ2-1; 8 bases agree with TRBD2. CDR1 SGHNT and CDR2 YYREEE come from the germline V gene (reference sequence). The CDR3 loop spans 15 amino acids. Losses at the gene ends were 2 bases for V and 7 bases for J; bases not matched to a gene: 8. CDR3 amino acids: CASSFLAGGRNEQFF. CDR3 nucleotide sequence: TGTGCCAGCAGCTTCCTGGCGGGAGGTAGGAATGAGCAGTTCTTC. The whole variable domain, remainder taken from reference TRBV5-4 and TRBJ2-1, is ETGVTQSPTHLIKTRGQQVTLRCSSQSGHNTVSWYQQALGQGPQFIFQYYREEENGRGNFPPRFSGLQFPNYSSELNVNALELDDSALYLCASSFLAGGRNEQFFGPGTRLTVL.

CDR3 sequence reads: CASSQGQLEANYGYTF. DNA for the CDR3: TGTGCCAGCAGCCAAGGTCAACTTGAAGCTAACTATGGCTACACCTTC. V is TRBV4-2 and J is TRBJ1-2; D is unclear. V lost 1 base, J lost 0 bases, and 12 bases lay in between. The germline V gene encodes CDR1 LGHNA and CDR2 YNFKEQ. The CDR3 is made up of 16 amino acids.

This clone appeared once. The rearrangement uses TRBV5-1 and TRBJ2-7; D may correspond to TRBD1 or TRBD2 (7 bases each). Between the trimmed V and J ends, which lost 2 bases and 1 base, there was a span of 13 bases. CDR1 is SGHRS, CDR2 YFSETQ, per germline. The CDR3 contains 15 residues. The CDR3 sequence: CASSLQGRASYEQYF. CDR3 nucleotides: TGCGCCAGCAGCTTACAGGGGAGGGCATCCTACGAGCAGTACTTC. The full variable domain, rest sourced from reference TRBV5-1 and TRBJ2-7, is KAGVTQTPRYLIKTRGQQVTLSCSPISGHRSVSWYQQTPGQGLQFLFEYFSETQRNKGNFPGRFSGRQFSNSRSEMNVSTLELGDSALYLCASSLQGRASYEQYFGPGTRLTVT.

The rearrangement uses TRBV15 and TRBJ2-5; TRBD1 or TRBD2 may be the D gene (6 bases each). The V end was cut by 5 bases, the J end by 4 bases, with 14 bases between. The CDR3 is made up of 14 amino acids. Per the germline V gene, CDR1 is LNHNV and CDR2 is YYDKDF (reference sequence). The CDR3: CATSPDGGLETQYF. CDR3 in DNA: TGTGCCACCAGCCCCGACGGGGGCTTAGAGACCCAGTACTTC.